The 8 T cell receptor beta chains below were found in one sample sequenced in a study of Ad26.COV2.S vaccination and SARS-CoV-2 variants. Measured with immunoSEQ multiplex PCR; TCRdb has only the in-frame clones, and not every one. The table has about 480,000 clones, around 88% seen once. Treatment: about 20 received Ad26.COV2.S at low or high dose, single or two shots; about 5 received placebo; per-sample allocation not given. Sampling happened 63 days after the first vaccine or placebo injection. The sequencing used peripheral blood, collected in a trial of Ad26.COV2.S vaccine versus placebo. Receptor source: a person between 18 and 59 years old who received the Ad26.COV2.S COVID-19 vaccine or a placebo.

V usage is TRBV9 and J usage is TRBJ2-3; the match to TRBD2 covers 8 bases. J lost 2 bases, V lost 0 bases, and 5 bases had no gene match. The length of the CDR3 is 16 residues. Germline CDR1 SGDLS, CDR2 YYNGEE. CDR3 nucleotides: TGTGCCAGCAGCGTAGGGGCGGGAGGTTCCACAGATACGCAGTATTTT. Translated: CASSVGAGGSTDTQYF. Drawing the rest from reference TRBV9 and TRBJ2-3, the complete variable domain is DSGVTQTPKHLITATGQRVTLRCSPRSGDLSVYWYQQSLDQGLQFLIQYYNGEERAKGNILERFSAQQFPDLHSELNLSSLELGDSALYFCASSVGAGGSTDTQYFGPGTRLTVL.

The V gene is TRBV3-1 (or the pseudogene TRBV3-2), the J gene TRBJ2-3; 13 nucleotides agree with TRBD2. Trimming cost V 4 bases and J 6 bases; bases outside gene matches: 4. Per the germline V gene, CDR1 is LGHDT and CDR2 is YNNKEL (reference sequence). This CDR3 comprises 15 residues. As DNA, the CDR3 is TGTGCCAGCAGCCCGGGACTAGCGGGAAGCGATACGCAGTATTTT. Translated, it gives CASSPGLAGSDTQYF.

The chain has TRBV3-1 (or the pseudogene TRBV3-2) and TRBJ2-7; 7 bases fit TRBD2. Trimming at V came to 3 bases and at J to 2 bases, leaving 7 bases not matched to a gene. Germline V gene lookup returns CDR1 LGHDT and CDR2 YNNKEL (reference sequence). The CDR3 consists of 15 residues. CDR3 loop: CASSHSVTSAYEQYF. The CDR3 coding sequence is TGTGCCAGCAGCCACAGTGTAACTAGCGCCTACGAGCAGTACTTC.

This clone was picked up one time. The chain is built from TRBV2 and TRBJ1-5; D call uncertain. The CDR3 consists of 15 residues. Trimming took 6 bases from V and 4 from J, leaving 16 bases between them. The germline V gene has CDR1 SNHLY and CDR2 FYNNEI. The CDR3 DNA reads as TGTGCCAGCAGCGCCACCAGACGGAATAATCAGCCCCAGCATTTT. This translates into CASSATRRNNQPQHF. The whole variable domain, remainder taken from reference TRBV2 and TRBJ1-5, is EPEVTQTPSHQVTQMGQEVILRCVPISNHLYFYWYRQILGQKVEFLVSFYNNEISEKSEIFDDQFSVERPDGSNFTLKIRSTKLEDSAMYFCASSATRRNNQPQHFGDGTRLSIL.

The chain links TRBV5-1 to TRBJ2-5, with TRBD2 identical over 13 bases. With 3 bases clipped from V and 3 bases from J, the junction kept 2 bases outside the gene matches. The CDR3 is 15 residues long. Germline V lookup: CDR1 SGHRS, CDR2 YFSETQ. This chain's CDR3 is CASSYGLAGEETQYF. For the CDR3, the DNA is TGCGCCAGCAGCTACGGACTAGCGGGAGAAGAGACCCAGTACTTC.

Concerning this clone itself: Distinct nucleotide sequences in the sample also encode this CDR3. The V and J genes are TRBV5-8 and TRBJ1-5; the match to TRBD1 covers 7 bases. The CDR3 extends over 15 amino acids. J lost 4 bases, V lost 0 bases, and 4 bases had no gene match. CDR1 and CDR2 from the germline V gene are SGHTS and YDEGEE. The CDR3 bases are TGTGCCAGCAGCTTGGGACAGGGCGGTAATCAGCCCCAGCATTTT. This codes for CASSLGQGGNQPQHF. The entire variable domain, with the rest obtained from reference TRBV5-8 and TRBJ1-5, is as follows: EAGVTQSPTHLIKTRGQQATLRCSPISGHTSVYWYQQALGLGLQFLLWYDEGEERNRGNFPPRFSGRQFPNYSSELNVNALELEDSALYLCASSLGQGGNQPQHFGDGTRLSIL.

This clone was recorded only once. This chain joins TRBV6-4 and TRBJ2-1; 13 bases agree with TRBD2. The CDR3 covers 15 residues. Looked up from germline, CDR1 is MRHNA and CDR2 is SNTAGT. V shed 4 bases, J shed 9 bases, and the junction held 6 bases outside the gene matches. DNA of the CDR3: TGTGCCAGCAGTGTACTAGCGGGAGGGCCGGGTGAGCAGTTCTTC. Amino acid sequence: CASSVLAGGPGEQFF.

The CDR3 spells CASSYSGAGYYNEQFF. In nucleotides, the CDR3 is TGTGCCAGCAGTTACTCCGGGGCGGGCTACTACAATGAGCAGTTCTTC. The rearrangement links TRBV6-5 to TRBJ2-1; D possibly matches TRBD1 or TRBD2 (5 bases each). The germline V and J ends were trimmed by 0 bases and 3 bases, with 12 bases remaining between them. Germline CDR1 and CDR2: MNHEY and SVGAGI. This CDR3 comprises 16 residues.